Shown below are 3 T cell receptor beta chains from a single sample sequenced in a study of shared clonotypes between healthy human individuals. The protocol was immunoSEQ multiplex PCR, while the TCRdb copy is restricted to in-frame clones and leaves out a portion. This sample carries about 490,000 clones, about 85% of them seen once, and the ten largest clones take 10% to 15%. Input material: PBMCs. Receptor source: a woman aged 40 to 55 in good health. Some clones in this sample may be carry-over from other donors' samples.

This clone occurred once. The chain uses TRBV27 and TRBJ1-5; TRBD1 aligns across 8 bases. Trimming removed 1 base from V and 5 bases from J; junction bases left unmatched: 4. Per germline, CDR1 MNHEY and CDR2 SMNVEV (reference sequence). There are 15 residues in the CDR3. CDR3 in amino acids: CASSLWQGADQPQHF. In DNA form, the CDR3 reads TGTGCCAGCAGTTTATGGCAGGGGGCTGATCAGCCCCAGCATTTT.

This rearrangement joins TRBV28 to TRBJ2-1, with 9 bases identical to TRBD1. In germline, CDR1 is MDHEN, CDR2 SYDVKM. This CDR3 has 15 residues. Losses at the gene ends were 6 bases for V and 0 bases for J; bases not matched to a gene: 3. This CDR3 reads CASSRTGASYNEQFF. CDR3 DNA sequence: TGTGCCAGCAGCAGGACAGGGGCCTCCTACAATGAGCAGTTCTTC.

A remark on this clone: A read error likely explains this, since a far larger clone differs by one base. The J gene is TRBJ1-2, the V gene TRBV5-1; D gene ambiguous. This CDR3 region has 12 residues. Per germline, CDR1 SGHRS and CDR2 YFSETQ. Trimming shortened V by 4 bases and J by 8 bases, and 12 bases separated the two germline ends. The chain's CDR3 is CASSVGSLGYTF. CDR3 in DNA: TGCGCCAGCAGCGTGGGGTCGTTGGGCTACACCTTC.